The 14 T cell receptor beta chains listed next were all sequenced from one sample in a study of shared T cell receptors in the human thymus. Generated by immunoSEQ multiplex PCR, the TCRdb table keeps only in-frame clones and is missing some. The table lists hundreds of thousands of clones, roughly 86% of them singletons. A further study also used this sample, focusing on human thymus T cells.

The source material was thymocytes. The origin of the receptors is a boy under three years old with a congenital heart defect.

The V and J genes are TRBV28 and TRBJ1-2, with 9 bases lining up with TRBD1. Germline-derived CDR1 and CDR2 are MDHEN and SYDVKM. Trimming took 0 bases from V and 6 from J; bases not matched to a gene: 14. The CDR3 sequence is 18 residues long. CDR3 loop: CASSLWTGHRGLLDGYTF. The CDR3 bases are TGTGCCAGCAGTTTATGGACGGGGCACAGGGGGCTCCTCGATGGCTACACCTTC.

This clone was seen more than once but under ten times. The rearrangement joins TRBV28 to TRBJ1-5, with 10 positions matching TRBD1. The junction had 6 bases not matched to a gene; V was cut back by 3 bases and J by 7 bases. Germline CDR1 MDHEN, CDR2 SYDVKM. The CDR3 has 15 amino acids. CDR3 sequence (DNA): TGTGCCAGCAGTTTGGGACAGGGGCATTTGCAGCCCCAGCATTTT. It codes for CASSLGQGHLQPQHF.

The chain couples TRBV27 to TRBJ2-4, with TRBD1 as a possible D gene (6 bases). The germline V gene encodes CDR1 MNHEY and CDR2 SMNVEV (reference sequence). The CDR3 is 17 amino acids. V was cut by 5 bases and J by 1 base, with 18 bases left in between. The CDR3 spells CASSAIQGPAAKNIQYF. DNA for the CDR3: TGTGCCAGCAGTGCCATCCAGGGGCCAGCGGCCAAAAACATTCAGTACTTC.

The V and J genes are TRBV27 and TRBJ1-1, with D perhaps matching TRBD1 (6 bases). V was trimmed by 6 bases and J by 0 bases, leaving 8 bases between them. The CDR3 sequence is 13 residues long. From germline, CDR1 is MNHEY and CDR2 SMNVEV (reference sequence). CDR3 amino acids: CASSGQMNTEAFF. The CDR3, as DNA: TGTGCCAGCAGCGGACAGATGAACACTGAAGCTTTCTTT.

The table lists this clone with a count of one. This rearrangement joins TRBV27 to TRBJ2-1, with D uncertain. There are 15 residues in the CDR3. Looked up from germline, CDR1 is MNHEY and CDR2 is SMNVEV (reference sequence). The V end lost 7 bases, the J end lost 5 bases, and 18 bases lay between the germline ends. The CDR3 nucleotides are TGTGCCAGCACCAAACTCTCTATAGCCGACAATGAGCAGTTCTTC. Translation: CASTKLSIADNEQFF.

In its sample, this clone was seen once. This rearrangement joins TRBV10-3 to TRBJ2-7; possibly TRBD1 for D (6 bases). V lost 4 bases to trimming and J lost 3 bases, with 16 bases between them. Germline V gene sequence: CDR1 ENHRY, CDR2 SYGVKD. The CDR3 spans 15 residues. The CDR3, as DNA: TGTGCCATCAGTGCCGGGGACATCCAAAGCTACGAGCAGTACTTC. Residues: CAISAGDIQSYEQYF.

This chain joins TRBV11-2 and TRBJ2-1; 8 nucleotides line up with TRBD2. V dropped 5 bases and J dropped 2; count of bases not matched to a gene: 2. This CDR3 region has 14 residues. Germline V gene sequence: CDR1 SGHAT, CDR2 FQNNGV. CDR3 DNA sequence: TGTGCCAGCAGCGCAGCGGGAGCCTACAATGAGCAGTTCTTC. Translated: CASSAAGAYNEQFF.

The chain carries TRBV9 and TRBJ2-1; 8 bases are a match to TRBD2. The V segment lost 4 bases and the J segment 15 bases; nucleotides outside the gene matches: 12. CDR1 is SGDLS and CDR2 is YYNGEE in the germline V gene. The CDR3 sequence is 13 residues long. The CDR3 here is CASSIQAGARPFF. CDR3 sequence (DNA): TGTGCCAGCAGCATACAAGCGGGGGCCCGCCCGTTCTTC.

As regards this clone: The same CDR3 is also encoded by other DNA sequences in this sample. The rearrangement links TRBV4-2 to TRBJ1-2, with 10 bases that match TRBD1. This CDR3 contains 13 residues. Per the germline V gene, CDR1 is LGHNA and CDR2 is YNFKEQ. Germline trimming cut 3 bases from V and 14 bases from J; bases unmatched to any gene: 9. The CDR3 loop is CASSHGQGGPGTF. CDR3 coding DNA: TGTGCCAGCAGCCATGGACAGGGGGGCCCCGGGACCTTC.

This sequence joins TRBV6-1 and TRBJ1-1; the D is unclear. V gave up 3 bases and J gave up 10 bases, with 9 bases separating them. CDR3 size: 11 residues. Germline-derived CDR1 and CDR2 are MNHNS and SASEGT. The CDR3 coding sequence is TGTGCCAGCAGTGATTGGCTTGGAGCTTTCTTT. This encodes CASSDWLGAFF.

This sequence joins TRBV19 and TRBJ2-2, with 9 bases lining up with TRBD2. Germline CDR1 and CDR2: LNHDA and SQIVND (reference sequence). V lost 5 bases and J lost 6; bases outside the gene matches: 7. CDR3 length: 15 residues. The CDR3 region is CASSPSGIPSGELFF. CDR3 DNA: TGTGCCAGTAGTCCTAGCGGGATCCCGTCCGGGGAGCTGTTTTTT.

The chain combines TRBV4-2 with TRBJ1-2; D is uncertain. Deletions cut 0 bases from V and 7 bases from J, with 6 bases between. The CDR3 is 12 residues long. Germline CDR1 is LGHNA and CDR2 is YNFKEQ. As DNA, the CDR3 is TGTGCCAGCAGCCAAGAAGCGGGTGGCTACACCTTC. The encoded protein is CASSQEAGGYTF.

The sample holds one count of this clone. The CDR3 DNA reads TGCGCCAGCAGCTTAAGGACAGCCATGAACACTGAAGCTTTCTTT. Translated: CASSLRTAMNTEAFF. This chain connects TRBV5-1 to TRBJ1-1; tentative D call: TRBD1 (6 bases). The V gene lost 2 bases and the J gene lost 0 bases, with 11 bases spanning the gap. CDR1 SGHRS and CDR2 YFSETQ come from the germline V gene. This CDR3 is built from 15 residues. Full variable domain (remainder filled in from reference TRBV5-1 and TRBJ1-1): KAGVTQTPRYLIKTRGQQVTLSCSPISGHRSVSWYQQTPGQGLQFLFEYFSETQRNKGNFPGRFSGRQFSNSRSEMNVSTLELGDSALYLCASSLRTAMNTEAFFGQGTRLTVV.

The chain joins TRBV7-2 to TRBJ2-4, with D possibly being TRBD1 (5 bases). Germline V gene sequence: CDR1 SGHTA, CDR2 FQGNSA. V lost 5 bases and J 0 bases, leaving 14 bases between the germline ends. The CDR3 is made up of 16 amino acids. The chain's CDR3 is CASSPAGFLAKNIQYF. The DNA for the CDR3 is TGTGCCAGCAGCCCCGCAGGGTTTCTAGCCAAAAACATTCAGTACTTC.